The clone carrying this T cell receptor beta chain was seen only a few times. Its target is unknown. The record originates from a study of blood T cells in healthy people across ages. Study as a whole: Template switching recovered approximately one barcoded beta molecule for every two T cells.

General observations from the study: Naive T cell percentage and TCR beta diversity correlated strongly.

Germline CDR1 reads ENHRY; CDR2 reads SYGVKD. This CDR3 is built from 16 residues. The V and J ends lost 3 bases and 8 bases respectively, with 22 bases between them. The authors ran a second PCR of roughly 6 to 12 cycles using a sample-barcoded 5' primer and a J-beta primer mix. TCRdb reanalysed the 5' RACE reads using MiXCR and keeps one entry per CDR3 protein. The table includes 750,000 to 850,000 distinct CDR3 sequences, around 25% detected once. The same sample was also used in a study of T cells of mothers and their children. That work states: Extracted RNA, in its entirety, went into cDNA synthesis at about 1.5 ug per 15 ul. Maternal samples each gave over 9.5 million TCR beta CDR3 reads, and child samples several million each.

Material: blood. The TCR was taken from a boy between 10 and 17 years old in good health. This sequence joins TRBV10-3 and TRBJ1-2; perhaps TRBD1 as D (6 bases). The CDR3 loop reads CAISDPRTDYSLGYTF. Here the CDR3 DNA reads TGTGCCATCAGTGACCCACGGACAGATTATTCCTTGGGCTACACCTTC.